This T cell receptor (beta chain) was found in a study of CD8+ T cells in alopecia areata. Turning to the study itself: Twice a day, 5 to 10 mg of oral tofacitinib was administered to treated patients. Tofacitinib ran 6 to 18 months, followed by 6 months off drug.

The treatment here: oral pan-JAK inhibitor, 5-10 mg twice daily. The sorting of PBMCs gave CD4+ and CD8+ T cells. RNA extraction was followed by reverse transcription into cDNA, which acted as the sequencing template. Data came from immunoSEQ multiplex PCR; TCRdb stores just in-frame clones and leaves some out. This table has under 130,000 clones, about nine tenths appearing once. Trimming stripped 4 bases from V and 9 bases from J, with 23 bases between. The CDR3 has 15 amino acids. Per the germline V gene, CDR1 is SGHTS and CDR2 is YDEGEE. Findings and caveats of the study: Lesional tissue from the scalp (especially in alopecia totalis/universalis) showed higher clonality than normal scalp.

A single count supports this clone. Its cognate antigen is unknown. This chain uses TRBV5-8 with TRBJ2-7; D call uncertain. Here the sequenced sample was CD8+ T cells sorted from blood, taken around week 31, from a patient treated with tofacitinib. The receptor's source is a human donor with alopecia areata. CDR3 loop: CASSPAPAEPRRQYF. The CDR3 DNA reads TGTGCCAGCAGCCCGGCCCCGGCGGAGCCTAGGAGGCAGTACTTC.